This T cell receptor (beta chain) came from a study of CD4 T cells in relation to SARS-CoV-2 and coronaviruses. This clone was picked up a small number of times. Its antigen is unidentified. The unexposed donors gave CD4+ T cells in about 2011-2018, prior to COVID-19. Isolation of CD4+ T cells took place after roughly nine days in culture. PBMCs were plated at around 2 million per well in IL-2-containing medium. The germline gives CDR1 LNHDA, CDR2 SQIVND (reference sequence). This CDR3 is 15 amino acids long. V dropped 6 bases and J dropped 6; count of bases not matched to a gene: 11. Libraries were prepared by immunoSEQ multiplex PCR; TCRdb keeps only in-frame clonotypes and omits some of them. The sample records tens of thousands of clones, less than 75% being singletons. Study-level results: Pre-pandemic and post-infection samples never came from the same donor. Compared with monoreactive clones, crossreactive clones showed significantly weaker SARS-CoV-2 expansion. This crossreactivity analysis covered spike protein alone, no other viral proteins.

The V call is TRBV19, the J call TRBJ1-2; the match to TRBD1 covers 9 bases. Material: CD4+ T cells from PBMCs, cultured in vitro. The sequence was obtained from a human donor in good health. The CDR3 region is CASSPRTGQGDGYTF. In nucleotides, the CDR3 is TGTGCCAGTAGCCCCCGAACGGGACAGGGTGATGGCTACACCTTC. The full variable domain, in which reference TRBV19 and TRBJ1-2 provide the parts outside the CDR3, is DGGITQSPKYLFRKEGQNVTLSCEQNLNHDAMYWYRQDPGQGLRLIYYSQIVNDFQKGDIAEGYSVSREKKESFPLTVTSAQKNPTAFYLCASSPRTGQGDGYTFGSGTRLTVV.